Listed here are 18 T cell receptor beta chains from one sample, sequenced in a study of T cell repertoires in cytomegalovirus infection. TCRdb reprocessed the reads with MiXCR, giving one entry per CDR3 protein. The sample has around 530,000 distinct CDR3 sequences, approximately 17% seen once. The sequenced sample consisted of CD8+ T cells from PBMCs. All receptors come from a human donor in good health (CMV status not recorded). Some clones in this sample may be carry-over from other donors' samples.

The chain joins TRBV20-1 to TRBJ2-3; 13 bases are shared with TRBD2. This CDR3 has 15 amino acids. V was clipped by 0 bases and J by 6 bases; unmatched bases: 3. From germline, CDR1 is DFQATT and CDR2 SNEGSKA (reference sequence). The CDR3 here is CSARDRTSGSDTQYF. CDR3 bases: TGCAGTGCTAGAGATAGGACTAGCGGGAGCGATACGCAGTATTTT.

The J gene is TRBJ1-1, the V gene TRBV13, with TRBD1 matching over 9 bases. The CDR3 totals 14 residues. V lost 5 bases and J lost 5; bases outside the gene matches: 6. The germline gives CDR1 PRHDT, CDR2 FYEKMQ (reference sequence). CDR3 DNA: TGTGCCAGCAGCGCAGACAGGGGGTGGACTGAAGCTTTCTTT. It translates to CASSADRGWTEAFF.

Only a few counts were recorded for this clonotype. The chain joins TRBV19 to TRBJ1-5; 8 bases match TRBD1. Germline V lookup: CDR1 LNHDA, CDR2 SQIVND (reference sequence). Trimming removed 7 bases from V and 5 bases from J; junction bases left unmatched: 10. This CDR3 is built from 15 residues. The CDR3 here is CASNTFRGQDQPQHF. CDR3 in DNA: TGTGCCAGTAATACTTTCAGGGGGCAGGATCAGCCCCAGCATTTT.

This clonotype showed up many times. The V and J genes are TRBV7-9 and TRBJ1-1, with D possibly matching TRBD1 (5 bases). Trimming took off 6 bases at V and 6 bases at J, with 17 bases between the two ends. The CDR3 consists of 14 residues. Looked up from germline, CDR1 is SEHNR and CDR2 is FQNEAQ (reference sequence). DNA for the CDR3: TGTGCCAGCAGGCGGGCTGAGGTGGGGGCTGAAGCTTTCTTT. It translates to CASRRAEVGAEAFF.

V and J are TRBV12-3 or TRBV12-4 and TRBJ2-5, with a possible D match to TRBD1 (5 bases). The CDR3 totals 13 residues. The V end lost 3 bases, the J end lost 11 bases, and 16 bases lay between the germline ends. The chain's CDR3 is CASSFQGTESQYF. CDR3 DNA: TGTGCCAGCAGTTTTCAGGGAACGGAGTCTCAGTACTTC.

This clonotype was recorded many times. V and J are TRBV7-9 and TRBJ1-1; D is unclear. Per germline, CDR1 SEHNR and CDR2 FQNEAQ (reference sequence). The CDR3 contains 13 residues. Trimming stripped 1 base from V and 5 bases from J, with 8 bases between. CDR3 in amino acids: CASSLDEETEAFF. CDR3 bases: TGTGCCAGCAGCTTAGACGAGGAGACTGAAGCTTTCTTT. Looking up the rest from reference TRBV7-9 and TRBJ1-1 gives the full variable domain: DTGVSQNPRHKITKRGQNVTFRCDPISEHNRLYWYRQTLGQGPEFLTYFQNEAQLEKSRLLSDRFSAERPKGSFSTLEIQRTEQGDSAMYLCASSLDEETEAFFGQGTRLTVV.

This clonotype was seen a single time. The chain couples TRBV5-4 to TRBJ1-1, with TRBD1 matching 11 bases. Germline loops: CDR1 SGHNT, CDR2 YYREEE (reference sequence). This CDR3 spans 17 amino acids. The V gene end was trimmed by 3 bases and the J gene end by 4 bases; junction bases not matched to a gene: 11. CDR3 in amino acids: CASSSIGQGAGITEAFF. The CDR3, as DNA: TGTGCCAGCAGCTCCATTGGACAGGGGGCAGGGATCACTGAAGCTTTCTTT. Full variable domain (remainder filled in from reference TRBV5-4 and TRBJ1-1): ETGVTQSPTHLIKTRGQQVTLRCSSQSGHNTVSWYQQALGQGPQFIFQYYREEENGRGNFPPRFSGLQFPNYSSELNVNALELDDSALYLCASSSIGQGAGITEAFFGQGTRLTVV.

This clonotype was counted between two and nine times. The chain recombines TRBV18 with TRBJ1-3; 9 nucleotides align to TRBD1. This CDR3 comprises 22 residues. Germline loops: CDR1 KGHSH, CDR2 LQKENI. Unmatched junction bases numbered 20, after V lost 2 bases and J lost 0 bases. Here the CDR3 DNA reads TGTGCCAGCTCACCATGGATGCGGGACAGGGCCAGACTCGTCGCCTCTGGAAACACCATATATTTT. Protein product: CASSPWMRDRARLVASGNTIYF.

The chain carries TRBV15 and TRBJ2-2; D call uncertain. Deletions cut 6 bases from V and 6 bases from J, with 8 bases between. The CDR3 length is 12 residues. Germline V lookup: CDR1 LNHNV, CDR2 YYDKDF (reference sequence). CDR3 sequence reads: CATRVGSGELFF. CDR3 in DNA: TGTGCCACCAGGGTGGGTTCCGGGGAGCTGTTTTTT.

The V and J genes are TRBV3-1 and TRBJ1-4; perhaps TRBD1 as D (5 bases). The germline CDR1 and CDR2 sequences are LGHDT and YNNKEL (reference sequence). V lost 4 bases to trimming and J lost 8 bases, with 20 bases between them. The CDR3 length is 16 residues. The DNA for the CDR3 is TGTGCCAGCAGCCGAGAGAGCGGGACTCCTAGAGAAAAACTGTTTTTT. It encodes CASSRESGTPREKLFF.

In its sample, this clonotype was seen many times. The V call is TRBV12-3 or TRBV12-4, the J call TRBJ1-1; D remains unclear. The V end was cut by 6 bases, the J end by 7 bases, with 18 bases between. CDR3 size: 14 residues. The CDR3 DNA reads TGTGCCAGCAGGCTACCCCACGGGAGAAGTGAAGCTTTCTTT. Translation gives CASRLPHGRSEAFF.

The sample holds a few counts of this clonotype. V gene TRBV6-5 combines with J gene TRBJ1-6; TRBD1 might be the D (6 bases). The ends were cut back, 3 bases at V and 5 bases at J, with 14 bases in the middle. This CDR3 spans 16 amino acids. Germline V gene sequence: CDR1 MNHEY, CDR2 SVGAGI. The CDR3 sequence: CASSYVGAEDNSPLHF. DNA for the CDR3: TGTGCCAGCAGTTATGTGGGGGCGGAAGATAATTCACCCCTCCACTTT.

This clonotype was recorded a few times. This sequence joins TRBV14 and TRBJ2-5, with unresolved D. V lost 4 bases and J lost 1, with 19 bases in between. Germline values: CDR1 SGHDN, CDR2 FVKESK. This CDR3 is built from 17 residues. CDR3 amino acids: CASSRKEVLLIQETQYF. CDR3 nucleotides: TGTGCCAGCAGCCGAAAGGAAGTTTTACTGATCCAAGAGACCCAGTACTTC. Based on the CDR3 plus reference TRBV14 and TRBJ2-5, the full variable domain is EAGVTQFPSHSVIEKGQTVTLRCDPISGHDNLYWYRRVMGKEIKFLLHFVKESKQDESGMPNNRFLAERTGGTYSTLKVQPAELEDSGVYFCASSRKEVLLIQETQYFGPGTRLLVL.

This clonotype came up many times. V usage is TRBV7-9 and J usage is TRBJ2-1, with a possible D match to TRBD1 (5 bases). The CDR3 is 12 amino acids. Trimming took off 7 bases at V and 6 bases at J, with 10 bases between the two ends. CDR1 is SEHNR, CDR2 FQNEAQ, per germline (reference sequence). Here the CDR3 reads CASTRGSNEQFF. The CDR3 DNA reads TGTGCCAGCACAAGGGGAAGCAATGAGCAGTTCTTC.

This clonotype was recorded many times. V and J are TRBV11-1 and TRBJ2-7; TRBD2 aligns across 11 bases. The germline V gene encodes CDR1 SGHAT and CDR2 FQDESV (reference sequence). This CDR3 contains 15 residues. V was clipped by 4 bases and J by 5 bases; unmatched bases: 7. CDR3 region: CASSSTSGSPHEQYF. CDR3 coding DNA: TGTGCCAGCAGCTCAACTAGCGGGAGCCCCCACGAGCAGTACTTC.

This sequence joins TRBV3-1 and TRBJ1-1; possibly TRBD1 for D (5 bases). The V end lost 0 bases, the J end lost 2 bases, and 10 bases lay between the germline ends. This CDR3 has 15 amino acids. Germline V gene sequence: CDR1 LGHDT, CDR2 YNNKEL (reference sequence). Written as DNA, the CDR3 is TGTGCCAGCAGCCAAGACGTGACAGCTAACACTGAAGCTTTCTTT. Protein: CASSQDVTANTEAFF.

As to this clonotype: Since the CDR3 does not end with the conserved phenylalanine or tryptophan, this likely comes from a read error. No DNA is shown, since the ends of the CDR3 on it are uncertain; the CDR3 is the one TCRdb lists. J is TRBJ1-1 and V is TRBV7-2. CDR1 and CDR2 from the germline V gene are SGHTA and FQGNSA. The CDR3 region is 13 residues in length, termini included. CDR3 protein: CASSLNANTEALL.

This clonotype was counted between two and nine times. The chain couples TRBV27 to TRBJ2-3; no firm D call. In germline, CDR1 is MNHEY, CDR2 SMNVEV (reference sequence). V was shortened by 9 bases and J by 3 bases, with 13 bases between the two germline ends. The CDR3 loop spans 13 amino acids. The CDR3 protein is CASSSKRTDTQYF. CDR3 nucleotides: TGTGCCAGTTCCTCCAAAAGGACAGATACGCAGTATTTT.